This T cell receptor (beta chain) appears in the sequencing data of a study of CD8 T cells in Susac syndrome. Sequencing of TCR beta was undertaken in CD8+ and CD4+ T cells derived from blood. TEMRA cells were FACS-enriched, while CD8+ and CD4+ T cells were negatively isolated. After extraction with the RNeasy kit, about 0.5 to 1 ug of the RNA was reverse transcribed using random hexamers. Coverage of TCR beta CDR3 amplification by immunoSEQ multiplex PCR extended to 54 Vbeta and 13 Jbeta. TCRdb reanalysed the immunoSEQ multiplex PCR reads using MiXCR and keeps one entry per CDR3 protein. The sample lists some 70,000 distinct CDR3 sequences, around 95% occurring once. Sequenced material: CD8+ T cells from PBMCs. This receptor was taken from a human donor with multiple sclerosis.

The CDR3 nucleotides are TGTGCCAGCAGTCTAGGGGCGGGCTACGAGCAGTACTTC. Translating it yields CASSLGAGYEQYF. The chain links TRBV27 to TRBJ2-7; TRBD1 or TRBD2 may be the D gene (5 bases each). Trimming removed 5 bases at V and 3 bases at J, with 11 bases between. This CDR3 is built from 13 residues. CDR1 is MNHEY, CDR2 SMNVEV, per germline (reference sequence).